This TCR beta chain was sequenced for a study of cytomegalovirus exposure and HLA in healthy donors. Broader study findings: There were a few CMV-associated chains whose specificity for CMV antigens was confirmed in vitro. Within a later analysis, the majority of CMV-associated TCR beta chains appeared HLA-restricted.

A note on this clone: Its antigen is not identified. A junction boundary mismatches the germline segment, possibly from a read error.

The PCR ran on 60 Vbeta and 13 Jbeta primers. Libraries were prepared by immunoSEQ multiplex PCR; TCRdb keeps only in-frame clonotypes and omits some of them. Among approximately 110,000 clones listed, about 79% were seen once. The CDR3 sequence is 13 residues long. Germline values: CDR1 MNHNS, CDR2 SASEGT. The source is a woman under 30 in good health and CMV-seropositive. The chain links TRBV6-1 to TRBJ2-7, with 8 nucleotides matching TRBD2. Sequencing input: PBMCs. CDR3 residues: CACRRAGVGEQYF. The CDR3 nucleotides are TGTGCCTGCAGGAGAGCGGGAGTAGGGGAGCAGTACTTC.